This T cell receptor (beta chain) emerged from a study of T-cell memory formation after mild COVID-19. The sample holds a few counts of this clonotype. What it binds is unknown. TCRdb re-derived calls from the 5' RACE reads in MiXCR, one entry per CDR3 protein. The sample consists of roughly 320,000 distinct CDR3 sequences, around 28% of them appearing once. This CDR3 comprises 16 residues. Germline trimming cut 5 bases from V and 4 bases from J; bases unmatched to any gene: 11. Study-wide results and caveats: Researchers report contracting CD4+ clones mostly in CM and EM, with CD8+ clones in EMRA. Among clones peaking at day 37 in the second wave, SARS-CoV-2 specificity remained unconfirmed.

The specimen was PBMCs or a T cell subset sorted from them (not recorded which). The rearrangement joins TRBV12-3 or TRBV12-4 to TRBJ2-3, with TRBD2 identical over 8 bases. The receptor's source is an adult woman who had mild COVID-19 (a few samples of this study predate the infection). Cell type and time point are not known. The CDR3 nucleotides are TGTGCCAGCAGTCCCAGCCCGCTAGCGGGCCCAGATACGCAGTATTTT. It translates to CASSPSPLAGPDTQYF.